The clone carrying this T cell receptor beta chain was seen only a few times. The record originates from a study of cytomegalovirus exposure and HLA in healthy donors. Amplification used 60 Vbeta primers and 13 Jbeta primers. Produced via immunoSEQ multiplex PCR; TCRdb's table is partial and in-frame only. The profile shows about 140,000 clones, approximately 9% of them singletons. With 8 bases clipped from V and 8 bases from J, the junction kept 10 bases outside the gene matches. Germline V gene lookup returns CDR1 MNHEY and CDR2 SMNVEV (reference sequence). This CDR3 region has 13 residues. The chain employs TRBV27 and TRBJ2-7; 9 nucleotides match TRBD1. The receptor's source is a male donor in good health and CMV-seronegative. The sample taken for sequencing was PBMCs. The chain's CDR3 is CASSWDRVSKQYF. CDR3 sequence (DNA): TGTGCCAGCTCCTGGGACAGGGTCTCGAAGCAGTACTTC.